Listed here are 7 T cell receptor beta chains from one sample, sequenced in a study of cytomegalovirus exposure and HLA in healthy donors. This PCR relied on a set of 60 Vbeta primers and 13 Jbeta primers. Repertoires were generated with immunoSEQ multiplex PCR, while TCRdb's copy carries only in-frame clones and drops some. The table shows some 99,000 clones, with around 70% occurring only once. The sequenced sample consisted of PBMCs. The receptors come from a woman between 65 and 79 years old in good health and CMV-seropositive.

In nucleotides, the CDR3 is TGTGCCAGCAGCGCCGACTGGATGGATACGCAGTATTTT. This encodes CASSADWMDTQYF. The chain links TRBV9 to TRBJ2-3; D gene uncertain. The V gene's germline CDR1 is SGDLS and CDR2 YYNGEE. Trimming cost V 3 bases and J 6 bases, with 11 bases left between them. The CDR3 runs to 13 residues.

The rearrangement links TRBV7-9 to TRBJ1-1; 8 nucleotides align to TRBD1. The CDR3 loop spans 13 amino acids. Germline CDR1 SEHNR, CDR2 FQNEAQ (reference sequence). Trimming took 5 bases from V and 6 from J; bases not matched to a gene: 5. As DNA, the CDR3 is TGTGCCAGCAGCGAACAGGGGGATGCTGAAGCTTTCTTT. Protein: CASSEQGDAEAFF.

The chain recombines TRBV2 with TRBJ2-7, with 7 positions matching TRBD1. Germline V gives CDR1 SNHLY, CDR2 FYNNEI. Trimming at V came to 6 bases and at J to 2 bases, leaving 7 bases not matched to a gene. The CDR3 consists of 14 residues. The CDR3 DNA reads TGTGCCAGCAGCCCGGGACAGATGCCCTACGAGCAGTACTTC. This sequence encodes CASSPGQMPYEQYF.

This chain connects TRBV30 to TRBJ2-7, with TRBD2 as a possible D gene (5 bases). V dropped 2 bases and J dropped 3 bases, with 14 bases sitting between them. The CDR3 runs to 14 residues. Per germline, CDR1 GTSNPN and CDR2 SVGIG (reference sequence). The CDR3 protein is CAWSKGVLNYEQYF. The CDR3, as DNA: TGTGCCTGGAGTAAGGGAGTGTTGAACTACGAGCAGTACTTC.

V is TRBV5-6 and J is TRBJ2-7, with TRBD1 as a possible D gene (6 bases). Germline V gene data show CDR1 as SGHDT and CDR2 as YYEEEE. The V and J ends lost 6 bases and 1 base respectively, with 14 bases between them. The CDR3 is made up of 14 amino acids. The CDR3: CASTFGTGSYEQYF. The CDR3 nucleotides are TGTGCCAGCACCTTTGGTACAGGGTCCTACGAGCAGTACTTC. Filled out from reference TRBV5-6 and TRBJ2-7, the complete variable domain reads DAGVTQSPTHLIKTRGQQVTLRCSPKSGHDTVSWYQQALGQGPQFIFQYYEEEERQRGNFPDRFSGHQFPNYSSELNVNALLLGDSALYLCASTFGTGSYEQYFGPGTRLTVT.

The CDR3 region has the DNA TGTGCCTGGAGTGTACGGGTCTTTGGATACGAGCAGTACTTC. The encoded protein is CAWSVRVFGYEQYF. The rearrangement links TRBV30 to TRBJ2-7; unclear D gene. This CDR3 contains 14 residues. CDR1 and CDR2 (germline): GTSNPN, SVGIG (reference sequence). Trimming removed 0 bases from V and 4 bases from J, with 13 bases in between. The variable domain in full, completed from reference TRBV30 and TRBJ2-7, reads SQTIHQWPATLVQPVGSPLSLECTVEGTSNPNLYWYRQAAGRGLQLLFYSVGIGQISSEVPQNLSASRPQDRQFILSSKKLLLSDSGFYLCAWSVRVFGYEQYFGPGTRLTVT.

The CDR3 loop is CASSYSLAGGQTQYF. The CDR3 coding sequence is TGTGCCAGCAGTTACTCGCTAGCGGGGGGGCAGACCCAGTACTTC. This chain links TRBV6-5 with TRBJ2-5, with 12 bases aligning to TRBD2. The CDR3 extends over 15 amino acids. Germline CDR1 reads MNHEY; CDR2 reads SVGAGI. The V and J ends lost 0 bases and 6 bases, in that order; junction bases with no gene match: 2.